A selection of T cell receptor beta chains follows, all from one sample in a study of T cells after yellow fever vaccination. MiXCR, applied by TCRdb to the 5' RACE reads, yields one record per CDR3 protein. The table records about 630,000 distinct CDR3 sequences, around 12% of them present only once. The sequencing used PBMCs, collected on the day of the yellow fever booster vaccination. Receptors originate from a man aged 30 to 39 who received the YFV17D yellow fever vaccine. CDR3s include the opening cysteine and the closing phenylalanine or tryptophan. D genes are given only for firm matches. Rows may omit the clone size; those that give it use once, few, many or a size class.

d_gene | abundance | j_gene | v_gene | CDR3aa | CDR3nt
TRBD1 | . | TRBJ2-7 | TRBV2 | CASMGQGARGEQYF | TGTGCCAGCATGGGACAGGGAGCCAGGGGCGAGCAGTACTTC
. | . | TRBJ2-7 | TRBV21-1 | CASSLYEGYEQYF | TGTGCCAGCAGCCTCTACGAGGGCTACGAGCAGTACTTC
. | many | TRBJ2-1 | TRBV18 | CASSPLPGDEQFF | TGTGCCAGCTCACCCTTGCCCGGAGATGAGCAGTTCTTC
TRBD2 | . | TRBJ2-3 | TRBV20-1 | CSATGLAGPDTQYF | TGCAGTGCTACCGGACTAGCGGGACCAGATACGCAGTATTTT
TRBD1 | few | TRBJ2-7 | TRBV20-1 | CSAKPGQVPYEQYF | TGCAGTGCTAAACCGGGACAGGTTCCCTACGAGCAGTACTTC
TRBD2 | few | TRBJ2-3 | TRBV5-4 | CASSFPGLAGSRDTQYF | TGTGCCAGCAGCTTTCCGGGACTAGCGGGATCGAGAGATACGCAGTATTTT
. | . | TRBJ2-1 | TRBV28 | CASSLSTGPSSYNEQFF | TGTGCCAGCAGTTTAAGTACGGGGCCCAGCTCCTACAATGAGCAGTTCTTC
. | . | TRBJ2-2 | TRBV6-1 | CASRSGASTGELFF | TGTGCCAGCAGGTCGGGGGCGAGCACCGGGGAGCTGTTTTTT
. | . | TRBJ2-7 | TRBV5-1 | CASSPADTSFYEQYF | TGCGCCAGCAGCCCGGCGGACACATCATTCTACGAGCAGTACTTC
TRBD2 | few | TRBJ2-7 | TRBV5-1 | CASSSRLARTYEQYF | TGCGCCAGCAGCTCTCGACTAGCGCGCACCTACGAGCAGTACTTC
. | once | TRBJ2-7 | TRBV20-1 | CSARDPGAYEQYF | TGCAGTGCTAGAGATCCAGGGGCTTACGAGCAGTACTTC
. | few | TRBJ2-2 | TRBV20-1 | CSATPGARNTGELFF | TGCAGTGCAACCCCGGGGGCACGAAACACCGGGGAGCTGTTTTTT
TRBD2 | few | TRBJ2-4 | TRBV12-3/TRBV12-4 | CASSLSGGSLAKNIQYF | TGTGCCAGCAGTTTATCGGGGGGGTCACTAGCCAAAAACATTCAGTACTTC
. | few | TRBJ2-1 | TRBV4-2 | CASSQADAVDNEQFF | TGTGCCAGCAGCCAAGCTGATGCGGTAGACAATGAGCAGTTCTTC
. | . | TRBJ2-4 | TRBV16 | CASSQPRLAKNIQYF | TGTGCCAGCAGCCAACCCCGACTAGCCAAAAACATTCAGTACTTC
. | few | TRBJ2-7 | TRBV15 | CATSGQQGRSSYEQYF | TGTGCCACCAGCGGCCAACAGGGAAGGAGTTCCTACGAGCAGTACTTC
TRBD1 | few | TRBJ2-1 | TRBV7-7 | CASSLGATGVLGNEQFF | TGTGCTAGCAGCTTAGGGGCGACAGGGGTTTTGGGAAATGAGCAGTTCTTC
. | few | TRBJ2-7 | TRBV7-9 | CASSLARRTVGDEQYF | TGTGCCAGCAGCTTAGCGCGGCGGACCGTGGGGGACGAGCAGTACTTC
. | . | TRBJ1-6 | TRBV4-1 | CASSQENVGDSPLHF | TGCGCCAGCAGCCAAGAGAATGTGGGGGACTCACCCCTCCACTTT
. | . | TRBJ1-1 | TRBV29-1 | CSLGAGNTEAFF | TGCAGCTTGGGGGCAGGGAACACTGAAGCTTTCTTT
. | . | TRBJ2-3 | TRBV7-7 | CASSPKGGSTDTQYF | TGTGCTAGCAGCCCAAAAGGGGGGAGCACAGATACGCAGTATTTT
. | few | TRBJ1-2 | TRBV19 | CASTTEQGHGYTF | TGTGCCAGTACCACCGAGCAGGGGCATGGCTACACCTTC
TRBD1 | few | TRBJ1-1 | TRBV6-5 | CASSYPPGTGFKTEAFF | TGTGCCAGCAGTTACCCCCCCGGGACAGGGTTTAAGACTGAAGCTTTCTTT
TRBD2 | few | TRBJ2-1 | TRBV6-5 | CASSYSPLTGGREFF | TGTGCCAGCAGTTACTCCCCTCTGACGGGAGGGAGGGAGTTCTTC
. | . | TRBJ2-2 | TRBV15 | CATSIGGELFF | TGTGCCACATCAATAGGCGGGGAGCTGTTTTTT
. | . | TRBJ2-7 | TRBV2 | CASSEPYWQSGEPSYEQYF | TGTGCCAGCAGTGAACCTTATTGGCAATCGGGGGAACCCTCCTACGAGCAGTACTTC